This T cell receptor (beta chain) originates from a study of beta chain features in type 1 diabetes. General study points: Shorter TCRB CDR3s, moderately but significantly so, were found in Type 1 diabetes patients in all four CD4+ subsets. PCR might favor shorter templates, but any such skew would affect patients and controls equally. Patients' naive, central memory and Treg TCRB repertoires seemed closer to one another than those of healthy donors.

Sorted populations all had greater than 95% purity. The germline gives CDR1 GTSNPN, CDR2 SVGIG (reference sequence). V was shortened by 6 bases and J by 5 bases, with 22 bases between the two germline ends. CDR3 length: 15 amino acids. This clone was counted only a few times. Its antigen is still unknown. The isolated RNA, all of it, was reverse transcribed, so expressed TCRB transcripts were what got sequenced. TCRdb's copy holds only in-frame clones and misses some; the assay was immunoSEQ multiplex PCR. The data hold hundreds of thousands of clones, with roughly a tenth observed a single time. The chain recombines TRBV30 with TRBJ1-1; D gene unclear. Sequencing used naive CD4+ T cells from blood. The sequence was obtained from a man aged 30-40 years with type 1 diabetes. As DNA, the CDR3 is TGTGCCTGTTCTCATCGGCGGGGAGGTGGTACTGAAGCTTTCTTT. This encodes CACSHRRGGGTEAFF.